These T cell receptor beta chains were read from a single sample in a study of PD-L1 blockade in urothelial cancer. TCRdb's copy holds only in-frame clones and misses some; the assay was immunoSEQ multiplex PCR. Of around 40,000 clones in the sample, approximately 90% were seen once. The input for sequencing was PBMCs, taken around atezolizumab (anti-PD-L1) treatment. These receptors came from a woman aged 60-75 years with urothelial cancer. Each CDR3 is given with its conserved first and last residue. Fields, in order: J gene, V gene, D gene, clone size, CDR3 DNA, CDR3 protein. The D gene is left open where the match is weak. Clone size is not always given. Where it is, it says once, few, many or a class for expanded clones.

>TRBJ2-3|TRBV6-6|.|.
TGTGCCAGCAGTTACTCGCCCGGGGTGGGGGATACGCAGTATTTT
CASSYSPGVGDTQYF
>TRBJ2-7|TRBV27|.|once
TGTGCCAGCAGTTTTCAGGGACAAGCCTACGAGCAGTACTTC
CASSFQGQAYEQYF
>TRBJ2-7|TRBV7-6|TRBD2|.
TGTGCCAGCAGCTCTAGCGGGAGTGGCTACGAGCAGTACTTC
CASSSSGSGYEQYF
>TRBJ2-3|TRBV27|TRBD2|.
TGTGCCAGCAGTTGGGGACTAGCGGGGAGCACAGATACGCAGTATTTT
CASSWGLAGSTDTQYF
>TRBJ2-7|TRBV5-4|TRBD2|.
TGTGCCAGCAGCTTTACTAGCGGTTACGAGCAGTACTTC
CASSFTSGYEQYF
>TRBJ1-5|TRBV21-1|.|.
TGTGCCAGCAGCAAAACCGGGGGAGCAGATAGCAATCAGCCCCAGCATTTT
CASSKTGGADSNQPQHF
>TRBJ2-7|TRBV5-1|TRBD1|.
TGCGCCAGCAGTTTGGGGCCGGGACAGGGGGCCTCGGGTGAGCAGTACTTC
CASSLGPGQGASGEQYF
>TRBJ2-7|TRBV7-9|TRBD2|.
TGTGCCAGCAGCGATATTAAAGGACTAGCGGGAGTACGGGAGCAGTACTTC
CASSDIKGLAGVREQYF
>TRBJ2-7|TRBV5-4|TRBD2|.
TGTGCCAGCAGCTTGGGAGCGGGAGGGATTTCCTACGAGCAGTACTTC
CASSLGAGGISYEQYF
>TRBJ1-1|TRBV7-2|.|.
TGTGCCAGCAGCGACCGGAGCGGGGGCACTGAAGCTTTCTTT
CASSDRSGGTEAFF
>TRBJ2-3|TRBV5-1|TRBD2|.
TGCGCCAGCAGAGTGGGACTAGCGGGAGTTGGGACAGATACGCAGTATTTT
CASRVGLAGVGTDTQYF
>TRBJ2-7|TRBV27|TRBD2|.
TGTGCCAGCAGTCGGGGGGGTCTAGGAGAGCAGTACTTC
CASSRGGLGEQYF
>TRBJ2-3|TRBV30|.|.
TGTGCCTGGGATCCGTACTTAGGCACAGATACGCAGTATTTT
CAWDPYLGTDTQYF
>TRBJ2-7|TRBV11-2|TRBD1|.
TGTGCCAGCAGCTTAGTCCGGACAGGGAACGAGCAGTACTTC
CASSLVRTGNEQYF
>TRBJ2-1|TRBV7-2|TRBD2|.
TGTGCCAGCAGCTTAGAGTCCGGGAGGGCCGCAAATGAGCAGTTCTTC
CASSLESGRAANEQFF
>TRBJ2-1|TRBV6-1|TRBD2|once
TGTGCCAGCAGACTAGCGGAGTCGTACAATGAGCAGTTCTTC
CASRLAESYNEQFF
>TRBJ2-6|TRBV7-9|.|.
TGTGCCAGCAGCGTCACAGAGTCTGGGGCCAACGTCCTGACTTTC
CASSVTESGANVLTF
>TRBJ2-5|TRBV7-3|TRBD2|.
TGTGCCAGCAGCTTAGAGGGTTTAGGACTAGCGGAGACCCAGTACTTC
CASSLEGLGLAETQYF
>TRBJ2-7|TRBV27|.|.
TGTGCCAGCAGTTGGGCGGGCCCTGCCTACGAGCAGTACTTC
CASSWAGPAYEQYF
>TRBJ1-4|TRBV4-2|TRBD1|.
TGTGCCAGCAGCCAAGCCGGGACAGGGGGTGAAAAACTGTTTTTT
CASSQAGTGGEKLFF